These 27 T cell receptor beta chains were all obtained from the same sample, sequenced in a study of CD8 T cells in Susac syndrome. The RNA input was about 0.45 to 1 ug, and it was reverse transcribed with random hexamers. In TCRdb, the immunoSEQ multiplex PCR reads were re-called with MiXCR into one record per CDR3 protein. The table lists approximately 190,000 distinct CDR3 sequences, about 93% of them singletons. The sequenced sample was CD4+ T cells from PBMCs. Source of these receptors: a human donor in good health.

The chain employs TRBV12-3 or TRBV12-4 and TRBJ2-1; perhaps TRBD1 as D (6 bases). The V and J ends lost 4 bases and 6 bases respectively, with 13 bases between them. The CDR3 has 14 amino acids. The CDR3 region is CASSSQGTGNEQFF. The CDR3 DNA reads TGTGCCAGCAGTTCTCAGGGGACGGGCAATGAGCAGTTCTTC.

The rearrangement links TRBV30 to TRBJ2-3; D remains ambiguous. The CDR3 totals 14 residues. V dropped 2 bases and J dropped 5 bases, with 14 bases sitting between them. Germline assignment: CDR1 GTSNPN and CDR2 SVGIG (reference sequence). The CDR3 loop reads CAWSRSVMGDTQYF. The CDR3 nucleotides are TGTGCCTGGAGTCGGAGCGTAATGGGAGATACGCAGTATTTT.

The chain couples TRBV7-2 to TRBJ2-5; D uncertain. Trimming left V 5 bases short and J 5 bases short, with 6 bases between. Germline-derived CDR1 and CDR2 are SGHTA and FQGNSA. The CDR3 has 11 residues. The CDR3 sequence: CASSMMETQYF. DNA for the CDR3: TGTGCCAGCAGCATGATGGAGACCCAGTACTTC.

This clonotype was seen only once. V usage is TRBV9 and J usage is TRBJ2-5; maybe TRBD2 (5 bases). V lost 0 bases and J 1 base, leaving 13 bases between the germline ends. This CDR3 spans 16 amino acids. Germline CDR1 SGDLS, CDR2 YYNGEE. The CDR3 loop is CASSVGNRGFQETQYF. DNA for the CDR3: TGTGCCAGCAGCGTAGGAAATCGGGGATTCCAAGAGACCCAGTACTTC.

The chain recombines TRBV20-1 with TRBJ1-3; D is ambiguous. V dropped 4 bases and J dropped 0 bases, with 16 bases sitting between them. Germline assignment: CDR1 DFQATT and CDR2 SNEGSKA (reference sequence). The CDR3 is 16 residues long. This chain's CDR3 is CSAKRSTTSSGNTIYF. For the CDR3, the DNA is TGCAGTGCTAAGAGGAGTACGACGAGCTCTGGAAACACCATATATTTT.

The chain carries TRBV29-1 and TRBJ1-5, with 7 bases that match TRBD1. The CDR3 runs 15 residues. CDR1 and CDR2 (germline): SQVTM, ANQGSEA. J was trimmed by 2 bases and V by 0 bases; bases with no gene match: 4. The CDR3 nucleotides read TGCAGCGTTGAAGACCATGGACAGGGCAATCAGCCCCAGCATTTT. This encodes CSVEDHGQGNQPQHF.

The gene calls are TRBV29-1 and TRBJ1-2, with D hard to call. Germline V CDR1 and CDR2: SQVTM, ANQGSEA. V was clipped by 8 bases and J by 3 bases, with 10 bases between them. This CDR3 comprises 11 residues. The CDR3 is CSLRVDYGYTF. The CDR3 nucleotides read TGCAGCCTCCGGGTTGACTATGGCTACACCTTC.

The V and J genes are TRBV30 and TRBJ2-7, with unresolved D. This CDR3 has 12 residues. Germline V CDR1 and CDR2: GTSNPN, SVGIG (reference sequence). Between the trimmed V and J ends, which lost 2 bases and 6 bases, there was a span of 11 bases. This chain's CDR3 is CAWSSSRSEQYF. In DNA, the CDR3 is TGTGCCTGGAGTTCAAGTAGATCCGAGCAGTACTTC.

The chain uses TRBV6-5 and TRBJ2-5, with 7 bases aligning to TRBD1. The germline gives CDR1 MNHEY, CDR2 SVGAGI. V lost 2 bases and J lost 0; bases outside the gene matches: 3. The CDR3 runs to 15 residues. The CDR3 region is CASSYTGQYQETQYF. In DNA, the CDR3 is TGTGCCAGCAGTTACACGGGACAGTACCAAGAGACCCAGTACTTC.

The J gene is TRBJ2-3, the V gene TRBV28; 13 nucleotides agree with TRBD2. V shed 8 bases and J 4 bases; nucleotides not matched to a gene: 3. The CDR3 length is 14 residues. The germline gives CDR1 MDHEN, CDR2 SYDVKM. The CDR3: CASQLAGGPDTQYF. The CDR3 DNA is TGTGCCAGCCAACTAGCGGGGGGGCCAGATACGCAGTATTTT. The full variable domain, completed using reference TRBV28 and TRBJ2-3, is DVKVTQSSRYLVKRTGEKVFLECVQDMDHENMFWYRQDPGLGLRLIYFSYDVKMKEKGDIPEGYSVSREKKERFSLILESASTNQTSMYLCASQLAGGPDTQYFGPGTRLTVL.

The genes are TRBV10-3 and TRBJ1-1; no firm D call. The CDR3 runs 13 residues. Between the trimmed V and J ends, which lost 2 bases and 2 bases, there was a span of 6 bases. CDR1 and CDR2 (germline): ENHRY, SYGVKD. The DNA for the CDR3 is TGTGCCATCAGTGAGCGGTTAAACACTGAAGCTTTCTTT. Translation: CAISERLNTEAFF.

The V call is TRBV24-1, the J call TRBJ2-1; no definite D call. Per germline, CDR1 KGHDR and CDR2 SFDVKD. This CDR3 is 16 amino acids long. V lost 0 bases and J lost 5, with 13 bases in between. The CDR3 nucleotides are TGTGCCACCAGTGATTTGGGGCCAGTTGGGGACAATGAGCAGTTCTTC. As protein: CATSDLGPVGDNEQFF.

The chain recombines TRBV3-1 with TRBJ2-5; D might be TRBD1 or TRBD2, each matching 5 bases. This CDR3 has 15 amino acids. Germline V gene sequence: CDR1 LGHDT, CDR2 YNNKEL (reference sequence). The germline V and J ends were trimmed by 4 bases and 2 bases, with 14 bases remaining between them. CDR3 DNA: TGTGCCAGCAGCCCCGAAAGAGGGGCTCAAGAGACCCAGTACTTC. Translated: CASSPERGAQETQYF.

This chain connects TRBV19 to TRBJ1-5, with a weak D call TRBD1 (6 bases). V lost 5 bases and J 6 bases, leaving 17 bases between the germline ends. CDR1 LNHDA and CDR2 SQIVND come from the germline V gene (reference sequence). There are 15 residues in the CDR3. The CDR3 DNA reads TGTGCCAGTAGTTGGTTAGGACAGACTGGTCAGCCCCAGCATTTT. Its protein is CASSWLGQTGQPQHF.

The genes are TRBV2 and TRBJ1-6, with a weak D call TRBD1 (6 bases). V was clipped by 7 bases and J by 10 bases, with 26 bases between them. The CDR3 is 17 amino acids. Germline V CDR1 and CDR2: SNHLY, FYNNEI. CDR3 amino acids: CASNPIQGGLRWSPLHF. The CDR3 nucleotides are TGTGCCAGCAACCCGATACAGGGAGGCTTAAGATGGTCACCCCTCCACTTT.

The CDR3 DNA reads as TGTGCCACCCATAGCGGGGCCGGGGGCCAGTACTTC. This sequence encodes CATHSGAGGQYF. The gene calls are TRBV2 and TRBJ2-5; 8 positions match TRBD2. Germline assignment: CDR1 SNHLY and CDR2 FYNNEI. There are 12 residues in the CDR3. V lost 10 bases and J lost 10; bases outside the gene matches: 11.

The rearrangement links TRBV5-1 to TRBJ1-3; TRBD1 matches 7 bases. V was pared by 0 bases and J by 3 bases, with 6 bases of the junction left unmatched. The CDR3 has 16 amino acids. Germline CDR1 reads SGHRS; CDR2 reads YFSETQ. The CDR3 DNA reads TGCGCCAGCAGCTTGGCGGGACAGCGGTATGGAAACACCATATATTTT. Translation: CASSLAGQRYGNTIYF.

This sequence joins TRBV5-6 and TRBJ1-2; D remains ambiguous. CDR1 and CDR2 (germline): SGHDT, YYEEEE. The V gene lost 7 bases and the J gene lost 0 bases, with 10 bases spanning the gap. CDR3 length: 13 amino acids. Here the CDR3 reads CASVPRANYGYTF. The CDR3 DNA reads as TGTGCCAGCGTCCCCCGGGCTAACTATGGCTACACCTTC.

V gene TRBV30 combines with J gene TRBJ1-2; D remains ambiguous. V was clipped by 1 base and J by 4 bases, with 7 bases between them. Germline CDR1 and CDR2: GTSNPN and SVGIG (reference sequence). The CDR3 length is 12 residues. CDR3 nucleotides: TGTGCCTGGAGTGGATCGAGCTATGGCTACACCTTC. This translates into CAWSGSSYGYTF.

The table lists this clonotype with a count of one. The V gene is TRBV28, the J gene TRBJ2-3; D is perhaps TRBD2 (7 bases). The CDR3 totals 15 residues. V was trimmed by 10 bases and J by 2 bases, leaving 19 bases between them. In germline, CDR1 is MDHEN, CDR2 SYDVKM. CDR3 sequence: CATLGGAYNTDTQYF. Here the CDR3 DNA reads TGTGCCACCTTGGGGGGGGCCTATAACACAGATACGCAGTATTTT.

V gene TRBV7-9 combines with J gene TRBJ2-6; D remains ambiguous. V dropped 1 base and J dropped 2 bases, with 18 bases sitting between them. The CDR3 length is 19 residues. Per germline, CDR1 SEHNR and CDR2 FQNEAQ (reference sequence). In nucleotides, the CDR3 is TGTGCCAGCAGCTTAGACTCAGTCGTCCTCCTCCCTGGGGCCAACGTCCTGACTTTC. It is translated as CASSLDSVVLLPGANVLTF.

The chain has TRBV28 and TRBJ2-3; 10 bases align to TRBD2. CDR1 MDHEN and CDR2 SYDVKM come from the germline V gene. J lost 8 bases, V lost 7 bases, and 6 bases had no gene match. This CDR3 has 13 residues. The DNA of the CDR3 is TGTGCCAGCAAGCGGGGGGGGACCGGTACGCAGTATTTT. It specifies CASKRGGTGTQYF.

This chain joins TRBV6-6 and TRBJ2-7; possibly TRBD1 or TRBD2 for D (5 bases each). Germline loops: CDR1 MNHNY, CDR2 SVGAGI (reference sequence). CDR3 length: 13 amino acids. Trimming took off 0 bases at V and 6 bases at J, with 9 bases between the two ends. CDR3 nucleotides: TGTGCCAGCAGTTACTCGATTGGGGGCGAGCAGTACGTC. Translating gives CASSYSIGGEQYV.

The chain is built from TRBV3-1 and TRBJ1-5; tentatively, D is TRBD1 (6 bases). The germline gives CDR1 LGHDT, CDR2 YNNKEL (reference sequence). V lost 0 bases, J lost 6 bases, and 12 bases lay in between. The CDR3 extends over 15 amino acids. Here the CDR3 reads CASSQDHGGRQPQHF. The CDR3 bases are TGTGCCAGCAGCCAAGATCACGGGGGGCGTCAGCCCCAGCATTTT.

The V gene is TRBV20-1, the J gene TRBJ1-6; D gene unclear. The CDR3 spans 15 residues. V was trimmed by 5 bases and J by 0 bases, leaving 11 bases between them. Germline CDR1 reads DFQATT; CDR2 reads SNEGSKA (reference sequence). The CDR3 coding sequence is TGCAGTGCTCGGACCCTTAGCTCCTATAATTCACCCCTCCACTTT. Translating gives CSARTLSSYNSPLHF.

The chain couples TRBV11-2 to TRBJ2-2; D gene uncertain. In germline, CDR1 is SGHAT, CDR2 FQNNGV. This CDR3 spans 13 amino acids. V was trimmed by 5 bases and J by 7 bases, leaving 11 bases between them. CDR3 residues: CASSPRRDGELFF. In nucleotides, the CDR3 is TGTGCCAGCAGCCCTAGGAGAGACGGGGAGCTGTTTTTT.

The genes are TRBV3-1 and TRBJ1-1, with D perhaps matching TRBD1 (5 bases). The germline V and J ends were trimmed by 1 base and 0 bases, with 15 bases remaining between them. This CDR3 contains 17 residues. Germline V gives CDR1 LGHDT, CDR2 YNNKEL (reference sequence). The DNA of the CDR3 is TGTGCCAGCAGCCAAGCGACTTCGCGGGGCATGAACACTGAAGCTTTCTTT. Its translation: CASSQATSRGMNTEAFF.